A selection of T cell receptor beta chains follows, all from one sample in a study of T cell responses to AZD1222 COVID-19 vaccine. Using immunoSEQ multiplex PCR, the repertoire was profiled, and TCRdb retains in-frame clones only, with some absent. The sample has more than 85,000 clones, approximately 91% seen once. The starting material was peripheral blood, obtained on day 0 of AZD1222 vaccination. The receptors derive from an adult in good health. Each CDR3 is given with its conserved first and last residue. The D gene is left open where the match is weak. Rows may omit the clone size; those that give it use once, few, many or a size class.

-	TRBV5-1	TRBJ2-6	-	TGCGCCAGCAGTTACTTAGCTGGGGCCAACGTCCTGACTTTC	CASSYLAGANVLTF
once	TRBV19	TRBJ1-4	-	TGTGCCAGTAGTAGCAGAGCTAATGAAAAACTGTTTTTT	CASSSRANEKLFF
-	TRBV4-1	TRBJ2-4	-	TGCGCCAGCAGCCACGGGGACGGTAAAAACATTCAGTACTTC	CASSHGDGKNIQYF
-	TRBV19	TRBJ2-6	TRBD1	TGTGCCAGTATAGACAGGGAAGGGGCCAACGTCCTGACTTTC	CASIDREGANVLTF
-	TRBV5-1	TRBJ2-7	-	TGCGCCAGCAGTGCCAGTCTAGGCCATAAATCCTACGAGCAGTACTTC	CASSASLGHKSYEQYF
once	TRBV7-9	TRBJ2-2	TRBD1	TGTGCCAGCAGCTTACCGCGGACAGGGGCTAAGAACACCGGGGAGCTGTTTTTT	CASSLPRTGAKNTGELFF
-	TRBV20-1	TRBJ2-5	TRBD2	TGCAGTGCTAGGGGGAGGGGGACCCAGTACTTC	CSARGRGTQYF
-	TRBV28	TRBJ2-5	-	TGTGCCAGCACCTGGACAATCGGAGAGACCCAGTACTTC	CASTWTIGETQYF
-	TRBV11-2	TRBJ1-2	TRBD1	TGTGCCAGCAGCCCGAGACAGGGCTATGGCTACACCTTC	CASSPRQGYGYTF
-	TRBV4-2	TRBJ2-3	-	TGTGCCAGCAGCCAAGAGGAAGATACGCAGTATTTT	CASSQEEDTQYF
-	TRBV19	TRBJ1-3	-	TGTGCCAGTAGTGGAGTTCATACAGGAGGAAGCACCATATATTTT	CASSGVHTGGSTIYF
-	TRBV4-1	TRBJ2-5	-	TGCGCCAGCAGCCAAGATGCAGGGGAAAGGGAGACCCAGTACTTC	CASSQDAGERETQYF
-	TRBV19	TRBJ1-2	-	TGTGCCAGTAGTATAGGCCAGCCAGTTCGAGACTATGGCTACACCTTC	CASSIGQPVRDYGYTF
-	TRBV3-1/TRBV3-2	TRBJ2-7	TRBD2	TGTGCCAGCAGCCAAGACGGGAGGACGTACGAGCAGTACTTC	CASSQDGRTYEQYF
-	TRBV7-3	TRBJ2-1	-	TGTGCCAGCGCCCAGGGAGGCTCCTACAATGAGCAGTTCTTC	CASAQGGSYNEQFF
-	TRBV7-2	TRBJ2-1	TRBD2	TGTGCCAGCCTCTCTTTACTAGCGGCGAATGAGCAGTTCTTC	CASLSLLAANEQFF
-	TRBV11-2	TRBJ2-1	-	TGTGCCAGCGAGTCGGGTTTACCTAGGAATGGCAATGAGCAGTTCTTC	CASESGLPRNGNEQFF
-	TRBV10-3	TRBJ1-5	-	TGTGCCATCAGTGAGGGGGGACAGCCCCAGCATTTT	CAISEGGQPQHF
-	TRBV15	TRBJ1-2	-	TGTGCCACCAGCAGAGATCATAGTTTCTATGGCTACACCTTC	CATSRDHSFYGYTF
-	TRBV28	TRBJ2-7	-	TGTGCCAGCAGTTTATCCTTGCACGAGCAGTACTTC	CASSLSLHEQYF
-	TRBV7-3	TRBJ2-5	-	TGTGCCAGCAGCTTAATACCCGGGCAAGAGACCCAGTACTTC	CASSLIPGQETQYF
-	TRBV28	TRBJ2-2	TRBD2	TGTGCCAGCAGTTTATCGACGGGAGGGCCAGCCGGGGAGCTGTTTTTT	CASSLSTGGPAGELFF
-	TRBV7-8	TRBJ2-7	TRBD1	TGTGCCAGCAGCCTCCGGGACAGGGCCTACGAGCAGTACTTC	CASSLRDRAYEQYF
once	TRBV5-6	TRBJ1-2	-	TGTGCCAGCAGCTTTCATTCCCCAGGGAGCGAGGGCTACACCTTC	CASSFHSPGSEGYTF